This TCR beta chain was recorded in a study of OX40 agonist ivuxolimab in advanced cancers. In the study overall: Earlier treatment with anti-PD-1, anti-PD-L1 or anti-CTLA-4 was permitted, and approximately 38% had received some. General study results and limits: Partial responders receiving 0.1-3.0 mg/kg showed among the lowest clonal expansion.

A note on this clone: The antigen remains unidentified.

Sequencing was performed with immunoSEQ multiplex PCR; in TCRdb, only in-frame clones are kept and a portion is missing. The sample yields approximately 100,000 clones, 90% seen once. V lost 6 bases, J lost 6 bases, and 10 bases stayed unmatched. CDR1 and CDR2 from the germline V gene are MNHNY and SVGAGI (reference sequence). The CDR3 sequence is 16 residues long. The sample in question was CD4+ or CD8+ T cells sorted from blood, obtained in a trial of the OX40 agonist ivuxolimab. The chain joins TRBV6-6 to TRBJ2-7; 14 bases are shared with TRBD2. This TCR was sampled from an adult with an advanced solid tumor such as melanoma, head and neck, liver or kidney cancer. The CDR3 spells CASSREGLAGGGEQYF. DNA for the CDR3: TGTGCCAGCAGCCGAGAAGGACTAGCGGGAGGAGGCGAGCAGTACTTC.